Following are 31 T cell receptor beta chains from one sample sequenced in a study of cytomegalovirus exposure and HLA in healthy donors. It was with 60 Vbeta and 13 Jbeta primers that the PCR ran. The repertoire was sequenced with immunoSEQ multiplex PCR; TCRdb's copy has only in-frame clones and lacks some. The sample shows 100,000 or so clones, 85% of them seen only once. Sequenced material: PBMCs. These receptors originate from a man younger than 45 in good health and CMV-seronegative.

The chain recombines TRBV5-8 with TRBJ2-1; 10 bases line up with TRBD2. CDR1 is SGHTS, CDR2 YDEGEE, per germline. The junction had 11 bases not matched to a gene; V was cut back by 5 bases and J by 6 bases. This CDR3 spans 16 amino acids. In DNA form, the CDR3 reads TGTGCCAGCAGTTGGCCCGGGACTAGCGTGTTCAATGAGCAGTTCTTC. Translated: CASSWPGTSVFNEQFF.

V is TRBV10-3 and J is TRBJ2-4, with 8 positions matching TRBD1. CDR3 length: 18 residues. V was clipped by 4 bases and J by 7 bases; unmatched bases: 18. Germline loops: CDR1 ENHRY, CDR2 SYGVKD. This chain's CDR3 is CAISVDRAVPGIFNIQYF. The CDR3, as DNA: TGTGCCATCAGTGTGGACAGGGCGGTTCCGGGAATTTTTAACATTCAGTACTTC.

The chain carries TRBV5-6 and TRBJ2-7; 7 positions agree with TRBD1. The germline CDR1 and CDR2 sequences are SGHDT and YYEEEE. Germline trimming cut 0 bases from V and 1 base from J; bases unmatched to any gene: 7. CDR3 length equals 16 residues. Here the CDR3 DNA reads TGTGCCAGCAGCTTGGGTACAGGGGTATTGTCCTACGAGCAGTACTTC. Translated, it gives CASSLGTGVLSYEQYF.

The J gene is TRBJ2-3, the V gene TRBV28, with 10 bases matching TRBD2. Germline V lookup: CDR1 MDHEN, CDR2 SYDVKM. V lost 6 bases and J lost 2; bases outside the gene matches: 5. CDR3 length equals 15 residues. CDR3 sequence (DNA): TGTGCCAGCAGCCTAGGACTAGCGGACACAGATACGCAGTATTTT. Translation gives CASSLGLADTDTQYF.

This chain uses TRBV7-9 with TRBJ2-7; D gene uncertain. The CDR3 extends over 12 amino acids. Germline loops: CDR1 SEHNR, CDR2 FQNEAQ (reference sequence). Trimming removed 2 bases at V and 3 bases at J, with 5 bases between. The CDR3 nucleotides are TGTGCCAGCAGCTTAAACAGCTACGAGCAGTACTTC. Amino acids: CASSLNSYEQYF.

The V and J genes are TRBV6-9 and TRBJ2-7; no clear D gene. The germline V and J ends were trimmed by 9 bases and 0 bases, with 15 bases remaining between them. Germline CDR1 MNHGY, CDR2 SVAAGI. The CDR3 length is 14 residues. Here the CDR3 DNA reads TGTGCCAGATATCCCCCTGCGAGCTCCTACGAGCAGTACTTC. Translated: CARYPPASSYEQYF.

V is TRBV25-1 and J is TRBJ2-5; D is unclear. V lost 5 bases and J 0 bases, leaving 16 bases between the germline ends. Germline V gives CDR1 MGHDK, CDR2 SYGVNS. This CDR3 spans 16 amino acids. CDR3 amino acids: CASSPWNARYQETQYF. The CDR3 nucleotides are TGTGCCAGCAGTCCATGGAATGCCAGGTACCAAGAGACCCAGTACTTC. Based on the CDR3 plus reference TRBV25-1 and TRBJ2-5, the full variable domain is EADIYQTPRYLVIGTGKKITLECSQTMGHDKMYWYQQDPGMELHLIHYSYGVNSTEKGDLSSESTVSRIRTEHFPLTLESARPSHTSQYLCASSPWNARYQETQYFGPGTRLLVL.

V usage is TRBV7-6 and J usage is TRBJ2-2; TRBD1 matches 7 bases. The V gene end was trimmed by 2 bases and the J gene end by 1 base; junction bases not matched to a gene: 7. The germline V gene encodes CDR1 SGHVS and CDR2 FNYEAQ. The CDR3 consists of 17 residues. The CDR3 protein is CASSLRGNRGNTGELFF. The CDR3 coding sequence is TGTGCCAGCAGCTTACGCGGTAACAGGGGGAACACCGGGGAGCTGTTTTTT. Using reference TRBV7-6 and TRBJ2-2 for the parts outside the CDR3, the full variable domain is GAGVSQSPRYKVTKRGQDVALRCDPISGHVSLYWYRQALGQGPEFLTYFNYEAQQDKSGLPNDRFSAERPEGSISTLTIQRTEQRDSAMYRCASSLRGNRGNTGELFFGEGSRLTVL.

This chain uses TRBV6-1 with TRBJ2-5, with D possibly matching TRBD1 (6 bases). The J call may be incorrect, as the DNA end agrees better with TRBJ2-7. The germline V gene has CDR1 MNHNS and CDR2 SASEGT. This CDR3 region has 12 residues. The CDR3 nucleotides read TGTGCCAGCAGTCGGGACAACTACGAGCAGTACTTC. Translating gives CASSRDNYEQYF.

This chain uses TRBV27 with TRBJ2-2; 9 bases match TRBD1. Germline V gene sequence: CDR1 MNHEY, CDR2 SMNVEV (reference sequence). Trimming at V came to 5 bases and at J to 4 bases, leaving 14 bases not matched to a gene. The CDR3 loop spans 18 amino acids. CDR3 sequence reads: CASSQMVRDRVFTGELFF. The CDR3 bases are TGTGCCAGCAGTCAAATGGTCCGGGACAGGGTGTTCACCGGGGAGCTGTTTTTT.

The V gene is TRBV4-1, the J gene TRBJ2-7; 7 bases line up with TRBD1. V trimming: 4 bases; J trimming: 1 base; junction bases outside the gene matches: 4. Germline lookup yields CDR1 MGHRA and CDR2 YSYEKL. The CDR3 covers 14 residues. Written as DNA, the CDR3 is TGCGCCAGCAGCCGAGGGACAGCTTCCTACGAGCAGTACTTC. It translates to CASSRGTASYEQYF.

This sequence joins TRBV5-1 and TRBJ1-6; D is ambiguous. Per the germline V gene, CDR1 is SGHRS and CDR2 is YFSETQ. The CDR3 contains 15 residues. Trimming shortened V by 4 bases and J by 5 bases, and 13 bases separated the two germline ends. CDR3 nucleotides: TGCGCCAGCAGCCCCCCGGGATCTGATAATTCACCCCTCCACTTT. Translation gives CASSPPGSDNSPLHF.

The chain combines TRBV10-3 with TRBJ2-4; a possible D gene is TRBD1 (5 bases). CDR1 and CDR2 (germline): ENHRY, SYGVKD. V lost 3 bases, J lost 5 bases, and 5 bases lay in between. The CDR3 has 12 residues. In nucleotides, the CDR3 is TGTGCCATCAGTGAAGGGGAAAACATTCAGTACTTC. It yields the protein CAISEGENIQYF.

This chain links TRBV4-2 with TRBJ2-2; D remains ambiguous. Germline V gives CDR1 LGHNA, CDR2 YNFKEQ. The CDR3 covers 15 residues. Trimming pared 1 base from V and 5 bases from J, leaving 11 bases between. The CDR3 here is CASSQGLEVTGELFF. In nucleotides, the CDR3 is TGTGCCAGCAGCCAAGGTCTAGAGGTAACCGGGGAGCTGTTTTTT.

CDR3 loop: CASSQHPNGGEQFF. The DNA of the CDR3 is TGCGCCAGCAGTCAGCACCCGAACGGCGGTGAGCAGTTCTTC. The genes are TRBV4-1 and TRBJ2-1; D not resolved. Germline V CDR1 and CDR2: MGHRA, YSYEKL. V lost 6 bases, J lost 9 bases, and 18 bases lay in between. The CDR3 contains 14 residues.

The chain combines TRBV7-2 with TRBJ1-5; no firm D call. Per germline, CDR1 SGHTA and CDR2 FQGNSA. CDR3 length: 17 amino acids. Deletions cut 2 bases from V and 1 base from J, with 15 bases between. CDR3 sequence reads: CASSLQPPGISNQPQHF. CDR3 sequence (DNA): TGTGCCAGCAGCTTACAGCCACCGGGTATCAGCAATCAGCCCCAGCATTTT.

The V and J genes are TRBV30 and TRBJ2-3; D remains ambiguous. Germline CDR1 GTSNPN, CDR2 SVGIG (reference sequence). V was cut by 0 bases and J by 5 bases, with 9 bases left in between. This CDR3 has 13 residues. The CDR3: CAWSVKAGDTQYF. DNA for the CDR3: TGTGCCTGGAGTGTAAAGGCAGGAGATACGCAGTATTTT.

The rearrangement uses TRBV28 and TRBJ2-7, with unresolved D. This CDR3 is built from 14 residues. With 5 bases removed from V and 1 base from J, the gap between germline ends came to 12 bases. Germline lookup yields CDR1 MDHEN and CDR2 SYDVKM. CDR3 loop: CASSPPFGSYEQYF. The CDR3 coding sequence is TGTGCCAGCAGTCCTCCGTTCGGTTCCTACGAGCAGTACTTC.

This clone was seen a handful of times. This chain uses TRBV2 with TRBJ1-5, with D hard to call. The germline CDR1 and CDR2 sequences are SNHLY and FYNNEI. The CDR3 extends over 15 amino acids. With 1 base removed from V and 1 base from J, the gap between germline ends came to 8 bases. The CDR3 DNA is TGTGCCAGCAGTGAAGGCGGCATCAGCAATCAGCCCCAGCATTTT. This translates into CASSEGGISNQPQHF.

This chain connects TRBV5-1 to TRBJ2-7; 8 nucleotides align to TRBD2. CDR1 is SGHRS and CDR2 is YFSETQ in the germline V gene. After removal of 1 base from V and 3 bases from J, the junction contained 6 bases not matched to a gene. The CDR3 length is 15 residues. The CDR3 region has the DNA TGCGCCAGCAGCTTGAAAGGTAGCGGGATCTACGAGCAGTACTTC. It yields the protein CASSLKGSGIYEQYF.

The rearrangement joins TRBV30 to TRBJ1-5; D is uncertain. Germline values: CDR1 GTSNPN, CDR2 SVGIG (reference sequence). V lost 1 base to trimming and J lost 0 bases, with 7 bases between them. This CDR3 has 14 residues. CDR3 in amino acids: CAWSAGYSNQPQHF. Here the CDR3 DNA reads TGTGCCTGGAGTGCAGGCTATAGCAATCAGCCCCAGCATTTT.

The genes are TRBV5-1 and TRBJ2-1; a possible D gene is TRBD2 (5 bases). CDR3 length: 14 amino acids. Germline values: CDR1 SGHRS, CDR2 YFSETQ. The V gene lost 3 bases and the J gene lost 7 bases, with 14 bases spanning the gap. The CDR3 DNA follows: TGCGCCAGCAGCTCCTCCTCGGGGTCAAATGAGCAGTTCTTC. This sequence encodes CASSSSSGSNEQFF.

The J gene is TRBJ2-7, the V gene TRBV13; TRBD1 matches 8 bases. The length of the CDR3 is 15 residues. The germline CDR1 and CDR2 sequences are PRHDT and FYEKMQ (reference sequence). V lost 7 bases, J lost 6 bases, and 14 bases stayed unmatched. As DNA, the CDR3 is TGTGCCAGCACCTGGCGGACAGGGAATCCGTCCGAGCAGTACTTC. This codes for CASTWRTGNPSEQYF.

This chain joins TRBV2 and TRBJ1-1; 9 bases are a match to TRBD1. CDR3 length: 15 residues. Germline V gene lookup returns CDR1 SNHLY and CDR2 FYNNEI. Germline trimming cut 7 bases from V and 1 base from J; bases unmatched to any gene: 7. CDR3 protein: CASNWDREGNTEAFF. DNA of the CDR3: TGTGCCAGCAACTGGGACAGGGAGGGGAACACTGAAGCTTTCTTT.

This chain links TRBV2 with TRBJ2-5; 7 bases agree with TRBD1. Per the germline V gene, CDR1 is SNHLY and CDR2 is FYNNEI. This CDR3 spans 13 amino acids. The J segment lost 4 bases and the V segment lost 6 bases, leaving 5 bases of the junction unmatched. The CDR3 protein is CASRGDSPETQYF. In DNA, the CDR3 is TGTGCCAGCAGGGGGGACAGTCCAGAGACCCAGTACTTC.

The chain employs TRBV10-3 and TRBJ2-7; maybe TRBD1 (5 bases). Germline V gene data show CDR1 as ENHRY and CDR2 as SYGVKD. This CDR3 contains 14 residues. Deletions cut 0 bases from V and 4 bases from J, with 10 bases between. CDR3 protein: CAISESAGIYEQYF. In DNA form, the CDR3 reads TGTGCCATCAGTGAGTCGGCAGGGATATACGAGCAGTACTTC.

CDR3 sequence reads: CASSISLSYNEKLFF. In nucleotides, the CDR3 is TGTGCCAGTAGTATTTCGCTCAGTTATAATGAAAAACTGTTTTTT. The chain couples TRBV19 to TRBJ1-4; no definite D call. Germline V lookup: CDR1 LNHDA, CDR2 SQIVND (reference sequence). V dropped 3 bases and J dropped 4 bases, with 12 bases sitting between them. The length of the CDR3 is 15 residues.

The chain recombines TRBV2 with TRBJ1-5; 7 positions match TRBD1. CDR3 length: 13 amino acids. Trimming removed 6 bases from V and 4 bases from J; junction bases left unmatched: 3. Germline lookup yields CDR1 SNHLY and CDR2 FYNNEI. CDR3: CASRTTGNQPQHF. CDR3 nucleotides: TGTGCCAGCAGGACGACAGGGAATCAGCCCCAGCATTTT.

This chain joins TRBV28 and TRBJ2-5, with 8 bases fitting TRBD1. V lost 6 bases to trimming and J lost 5 bases; unmatched junction nucleotides: 11. Looked up from germline, CDR1 is MDHEN and CDR2 is SYDVKM. The CDR3 length is 15 residues. The CDR3 sequence is CASRPYQGAAETQYF. In DNA, the CDR3 is TGTGCCAGCAGGCCTTACCAGGGGGCGGCGGAGACCCAGTACTTC. Full variable domain (rest looked up from reference TRBV28 and TRBJ2-5): DVKVTQSSRYLVKRTGEKVFLECVQDMDHENMFWYRQDPGLGLRLIYFSYDVKMKEKGDIPEGYSVSREKKERFSLILESASTNQTSMYLCASRPYQGAAETQYFGPGTRLLVL.

The chain uses TRBV18 and TRBJ2-5, with D perhaps TRBD2 (6 bases). V lost 1 base, J lost 2 bases, and 8 bases lay in between. The CDR3 length is 14 residues. The germline V gene has CDR1 KGHSH and CDR2 LQKENI. The CDR3 nucleotides are TGTGCCAGCTCACCACTAGCGGTACAAGAGACCCAGTACTTC. Encoded protein: CASSPLAVQETQYF.

In this sample, this clone turned up a few times. The chain is built from TRBV7-9 and TRBJ2-1; the match to TRBD2 covers 13 bases. V was clipped by 0 bases and J by 5 bases; unmatched bases: 4. The germline V gene has CDR1 SEHNR and CDR2 FQNEAQ (reference sequence). CDR3 length: 17 residues. The CDR3 sequence is CASSLASTSGRNNEQFF. The DNA for the CDR3 is TGTGCCAGCAGCTTAGCTTCGACTAGCGGGAGGAACAATGAGCAGTTCTTC.